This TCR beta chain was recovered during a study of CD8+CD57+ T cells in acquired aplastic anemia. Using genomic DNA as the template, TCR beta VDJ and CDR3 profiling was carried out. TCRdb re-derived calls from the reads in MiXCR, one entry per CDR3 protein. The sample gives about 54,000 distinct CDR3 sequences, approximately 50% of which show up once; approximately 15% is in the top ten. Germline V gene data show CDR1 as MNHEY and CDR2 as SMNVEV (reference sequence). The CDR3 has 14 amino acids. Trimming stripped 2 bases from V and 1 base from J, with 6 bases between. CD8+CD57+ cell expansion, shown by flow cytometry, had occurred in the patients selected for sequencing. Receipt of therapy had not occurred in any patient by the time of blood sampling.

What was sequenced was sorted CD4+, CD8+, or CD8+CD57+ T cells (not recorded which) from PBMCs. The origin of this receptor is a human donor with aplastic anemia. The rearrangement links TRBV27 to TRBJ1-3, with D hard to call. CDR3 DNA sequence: TGTGCCAGCAGTTTAGGGTGGTCTGGAAACACCATATATTTT. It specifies CASSLGWSGNTIYF.